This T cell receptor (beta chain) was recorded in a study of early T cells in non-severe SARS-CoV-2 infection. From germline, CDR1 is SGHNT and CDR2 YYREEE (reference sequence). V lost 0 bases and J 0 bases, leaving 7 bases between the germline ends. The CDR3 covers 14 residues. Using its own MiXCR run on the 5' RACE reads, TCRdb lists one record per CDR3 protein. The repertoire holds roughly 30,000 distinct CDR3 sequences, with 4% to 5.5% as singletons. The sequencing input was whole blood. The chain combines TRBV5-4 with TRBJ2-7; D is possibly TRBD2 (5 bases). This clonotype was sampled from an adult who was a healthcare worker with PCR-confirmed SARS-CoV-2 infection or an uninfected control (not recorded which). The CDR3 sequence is CASSLADSSYEQYF. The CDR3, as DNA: TGTGCCAGCAGCTTGGCGGACTCCTCCTACGAGCAGTACTTC.